One sample yielded the 19 T cell receptor beta chains listed below, sequenced in a study of long-term antiretroviral therapy in people with HIV. The libraries were made with immunoSEQ v3.0 at survey level. Sequencing used immunoSEQ multiplex PCR; TCRdb keeps in-frame clones, though not all of them. The table includes some 30,000 clones, 80% to 90% detected once. The input for sequencing was unsorted PBMCs, taken 1.8 years after starting antiretroviral therapy. The receptors shown here come from a woman aged 18-35 years with HIV.

The chain recombines TRBV27 with TRBJ1-5; perhaps TRBD1 as D (5 bases). Germline-derived CDR1 and CDR2 are MNHEY and SMNVEV (reference sequence). This CDR3 has 15 residues. Trimming shortened V by 3 bases and J by 9 bases, and 18 bases separated the two germline ends. CDR3: CASSFQSGMGRPQHF. In nucleotides, the CDR3 is TGTGCCAGCAGTTTTCAGTCAGGGATGGGTAGGCCCCAGCATTTT.

This chain connects TRBV10-3 to TRBJ1-2, with 7 bases fitting TRBD1. Losses at the gene ends were 3 bases for V and 5 bases for J; bases not matched to a gene: 6. The CDR3 is made up of 14 amino acids. The germline V gene has CDR1 ENHRY and CDR2 SYGVKD. The CDR3 coding sequence is TGTGCCATCAGTGATTGGACAGGACCTTATGGCTACACCTTC. Its translation: CAISDWTGPYGYTF.

The J gene is TRBJ2-7, the V gene TRBV9; TRBD1 matches 9 bases. Germline lookup yields CDR1 SGDLS and CDR2 YYNGEE. The CDR3 is 13 residues long. The ends lost 0 bases at V and 5 bases at J; junction bases unmatched: 0. CDR3 nucleotides: TGTGCCAGCAGCGTAGGACAGGGGGACGAGCAGTACTTC. Its protein product is CASSVGQGDEQYF.

The gene calls are TRBV6-5 and TRBJ1-4; D remains unclear. CDR3 length: 14 amino acids. Trimming left V 6 bases short and J 5 bases short, with 13 bases between. CDR1 is MNHEY and CDR2 is SVGAGI in the germline V gene. The CDR3 DNA reads TGTGCCAGCAGCGGACTCTCTGGGAATGAAAAACTGTTTTTT. Protein: CASSGLSGNEKLFF.

The genes are TRBV5-4 and TRBJ2-2; possibly TRBD2 for D (5 bases). This CDR3 has 15 amino acids. V was pared by 1 base and J by 3 bases, with 10 bases between. The germline V gene has CDR1 SGHNT and CDR2 YYREEE (reference sequence). CDR3 sequence reads: CASSLKGADTGELFF. In DNA, the CDR3 is TGTGCCAGCAGCTTGAAGGGAGCCGACACCGGGGAGCTGTTTTTT.

This clone was seen once. The chain has TRBV9 and TRBJ1-3, with 10 nucleotides matching TRBD1. The germline V gene has CDR1 SGDLS and CDR2 YYNGEE. Unmatched junction bases numbered 17, after V lost 4 bases and J lost 1 base. The CDR3 consists of 20 residues. CDR3 DNA: TGTGCCAGCAGCATGGAGCCGGGACAGGGGCTCTCAATTTCTGGAAACACCATATATTTT. Its translation is CASSMEPGQGLSISGNTIYF.

The chain is built from TRBV28 and TRBJ1-1, with 7 nucleotides matching TRBD1. The CDR3 length is 13 residues. The junction had 8 bases not matched to a gene; V was cut back by 8 bases and J by 5 bases. Germline V gives CDR1 MDHEN, CDR2 SYDVKM. CDR3 in DNA: TGTGCCAGCTTGTTGGGACAGACGACTGAAGCTTTCTTT. This encodes CASLLGQTTEAFF. Full variable domain (remainder filled in from reference TRBV28 and TRBJ1-1): DVKVTQSSRYLVKRTGEKVFLECVQDMDHENMFWYRQDPGLGLRLIYFSYDVKMKEKGDIPEGYSVSREKKERFSLILESASTNQTSMYLCASLLGQTTEAFFGQGTRLTVV.

The chain joins TRBV5-4 to TRBJ2-1; no definite D call. Deletions cut 0 bases from V and 5 bases from J, with 6 bases between. Germline lookup yields CDR1 SGHNT and CDR2 YYREEE (reference sequence). The CDR3 contains 13 residues. Here the CDR3 DNA reads TGTGCCAGCAGCTTGGCGCGAAACAATGAGCAGTTCTTC. Protein: CASSLARNNEQFF.

The chain links TRBV2 to TRBJ1-3; D is uncertain. CDR3 length equals 13 residues. Trimming removed 4 bases from V and 0 bases from J, with 4 bases in between. Germline CDR1 SNHLY, CDR2 FYNNEI. The CDR3 region has the DNA TGTGCCAGCAGTGTAGCCTCTGGAAACACCATATATTTT. Its protein product is CASSVASGNTIYF.

The CDR3 loop reads CASSRNLTGGPIDTQYF. The CDR3, as DNA: TGTGCCAGCAGCCGCAATCTGACGGGAGGGCCTATAGATACGCAGTATTTT. The rearrangement uses TRBV7-3 and TRBJ2-3; TRBD2 matches 8 bases. The CDR3 is made up of 17 amino acids. J lost 5 bases, V lost 5 bases, and 15 bases had no gene match. Germline V CDR1 and CDR2: SGHTA, FQGTGA.

The chain joins TRBV7-8 to TRBJ2-7, with 8 positions matching TRBD2. The junction had 12 bases not matched to a gene; V was cut back by 1 base and J by 4 bases. CDR1 SGHVS and CDR2 FQNEAQ come from the germline V gene. CDR3 length: 17 residues. The CDR3 reads CASSLVPGTRGRYEQYF. CDR3 in DNA: TGTGCCAGCAGCTTAGTTCCCGGGACTAGAGGTCGTTACGAGCAGTACTTC.

The chain links TRBV9 to TRBJ2-2, with TRBD2 matching over 9 bases. Germline-derived CDR1 and CDR2 are SGDLS and YYNGEE. The CDR3 extends over 14 amino acids. The J segment lost 7 bases and the V segment lost 7 bases, leaving 8 bases of the junction unmatched. CDR3 nucleotide sequence: TGTGCCAGCCAAGCGGGGGGTCTTGGCGGGGAGCTGTTTTTT. Translated, it gives CASQAGGLGGELFF.

The chain couples TRBV10-1 to TRBJ2-1; 7 nucleotides align to TRBD2. V was pared by 8 bases and J by 5 bases, with 6 bases of the junction left unmatched. CDR3 size: 13 residues. From germline, CDR1 is WNHNN and CDR2 SYGVQD (reference sequence). CDR3 sequence reads: CASLGLGHNEQFF. DNA of the CDR3: TGCGCCAGCTTAGGACTAGGCCACAATGAGCAGTTCTTC.

V is TRBV7-9 and J is TRBJ1-1; TRBD1 matches at 9 bases. The CDR3 spans 14 residues. CDR1 is SEHNR and CDR2 is FQNEAQ in the germline V gene (reference sequence). After removal of 11 bases from V and 1 base from J, the junction contained 8 bases not matched to a gene. CDR3 nucleotides: TGTGCCTCGCGAGGGGGACAGGGGAACACTGAAGCTTTCTTT. Protein: CASRGGQGNTEAFF.

The chain is built from TRBV6-5 and TRBJ2-2; 7 positions match TRBD1. Germline-derived CDR1 and CDR2 are MNHEY and SVGAGI. The CDR3 is made up of 14 amino acids. The V and J ends lost 4 bases and 4 bases, in that order; junction bases with no gene match: 3. The CDR3 reads CASSWAGGTGELFF. The CDR3 DNA follows: TGTGCCAGCAGTTGGGCAGGGGGCACCGGGGAGCTGTTTTTT.

This chain joins TRBV7-2 and TRBJ2-7; no clear D gene. Germline assignment: CDR1 SGHTA and CDR2 FQGNSA. V lost 2 bases and J 0 bases, leaving 11 bases between the germline ends. The length of the CDR3 is 15 residues. CDR3 protein: CASSLRLAVSYEQYF. In DNA form, the CDR3 reads TGTGCCAGCAGCTTAAGGTTGGCAGTCTCCTACGAGCAGTACTTC.

The chain has TRBV7-8 and TRBJ1-1; D is uncertain. The germline V gene has CDR1 SGHVS and CDR2 FQNEAQ. V shed 4 bases and J shed 3 bases, with 9 bases lying between them. The CDR3 is 13 amino acids. In nucleotides, the CDR3 is TGTGCCAGCAGCTCTAGCGGTGACACTGAAGCTTTCTTT. It encodes CASSSSGDTEAFF.

This sequence joins TRBV5-1 and TRBJ2-1; a possible D gene is TRBD2 (5 bases). The CDR3 loop spans 19 amino acids. V shed 0 bases and J shed 2 bases, with 21 bases lying between them. Germline values: CDR1 SGHRS, CDR2 YFSETQ. The CDR3 DNA follows: TGCGCCAGCAGCTTGGCCAGAGGGCCACCGGGGTCTGCCTACAATGAGCAGTTCTTC. As protein: CASSLARGPPGSAYNEQFF. Complete variable domain (other parts from reference TRBV5-1 and TRBJ2-1): KAGVTQTPRYLIKTRGQQVTLSCSPISGHRSVSWYQQTPGQGLQFLFEYFSETQRNKGNFPGRFSGRQFSNSRSEMNVSTLELGDSALYLCASSLARGPPGSAYNEQFFGPGTRLTVL.

The chain recombines TRBV5-5 with TRBJ1-4; possible D gene TRBD1, 5 bases. The CDR3 has 13 amino acids. Trimming removed 7 bases from V and 4 bases from J, with 11 bases in between. Germline V gives CDR1 SGHKS, CDR2 YYEKEE (reference sequence). CDR3 nucleotide sequence: TGTGCCAGCGACACAGGAATTAATGAAAAACTGTTTTTT. Its protein product is CASDTGINEKLFF.